One sample yielded the 21 T cell receptor beta chains listed below, sequenced in a study of Ad26.COV2.S vaccination and SARS-CoV-2 variants. As for treatment: roughly 19 received Ad26.COV2.S at low or high dose, single or two shots; about 5 received placebo; per-sample allocation not given. At day 63 after the first vaccine or placebo injection, samples were drawn. Assay: immunoSEQ multiplex PCR; the TCRdb copy retains only in-frame clones and omits some. The sample shows 350,000 to 400,000 clones, approximately 91% of them seen only once. This material consisted of peripheral blood, taken in a trial of Ad26.COV2.S vaccine versus placebo. The receptors come from a person between 18 and 65 years old who received the Ad26.COV2.S COVID-19 vaccine or a placebo.

The J gene is TRBJ1-2, the V gene TRBV3-1 (or the pseudogene TRBV3-2), with unresolved D. The V gene lost 1 base and the J gene lost 6 bases, with 18 bases spanning the gap. The germline V gene has CDR1 LGHDT and CDR2 YNNKEL (reference sequence). The CDR3 covers 16 residues. The CDR3 loop is CASSQGLGPGTHGYTF. Written as DNA, the CDR3 is TGTGCCAGCAGCCAAGGTCTTGGGCCGGGAACCCATGGCTACACCTTC.

The chain employs TRBV7-2 and TRBJ2-7; 9 bases agree with TRBD2. CDR1 and CDR2 from the germline V gene are SGHTA and FQGNSA. With V trimmed by 3 bases and J by 0 bases, 3 bases remained unmatched. The CDR3 runs to 15 residues. This CDR3 reads CASSLTSGSSYEQYF. The CDR3 DNA follows: TGTGCCAGCAGCTTGACTAGCGGCAGCTCCTACGAGCAGTACTTC.

The V and J genes are TRBV9 and TRBJ2-5, with D possibly matching TRBD2 (6 bases). The ends were cut back, 4 bases at V and 2 bases at J, with 12 bases in the middle. The germline CDR1 and CDR2 sequences are SGDLS and YYNGEE. This CDR3 is 14 amino acids long. CDR3: CASSPGTPQETQYF. The CDR3 DNA is TGTGCCAGCAGCCCCGGGACTCCACAAGAGACCCAGTACTTC. Drawing the rest from reference TRBV9 and TRBJ2-5, the complete variable domain is DSGVTQTPKHLITATGQRVTLRCSPRSGDLSVYWYQQSLDQGLQFLIQYYNGEERAKGNILERFSAQQFPDLHSELNLSSLELGDSALYFCASSPGTPQETQYFGPGTRLLVL.

CDR3 nucleotide sequence: TGTGCCAGCAGCTTGTACCAGGGAGGAGGCAATCAGCCCCAGCATTTT. The encoded protein is CASSLYQGGGNQPQHF. The genes are TRBV5-6 and TRBJ1-5; D possibly corresponds to TRBD1 (5 bases). The CDR3 is 16 residues long. Trimming removed 1 base from V and 2 bases from J, with 13 bases in between. Germline values: CDR1 SGHDT, CDR2 YYEEEE.

V is TRBV5-1 and J is TRBJ1-2; unclear D gene. Trimming stripped 4 bases from V and 4 bases from J, with 11 bases between. The CDR3 extends over 13 amino acids. The V gene's germline CDR1 is SGHRS and CDR2 YFSETQ. CDR3 nucleotides: TGCGCCAGCAGCACCGGACGCAGCTATGGCTACACCTTC. It encodes CASSTGRSYGYTF.

The CDR3 loop reads CASSNTGKAFF. The DNA of the CDR3 is TGTGCCAGCAGCAATACAGGGAAAGCTTTCTTT. This rearrangement joins TRBV14 to TRBJ1-1; TRBD1 might be the D (6 bases). The V gene lost 5 bases and the J gene lost 9 bases, with 10 bases spanning the gap. This CDR3 spans 11 amino acids. Per the germline V gene, CDR1 is SGHDN and CDR2 is FVKESK.

V is TRBV2 and J is TRBJ2-1; 7 positions agree with TRBD1. The V gene's germline CDR1 is SNHLY and CDR2 FYNNEI. V shed 4 bases, J shed 7 bases, and the junction held 7 bases outside the gene matches. The CDR3 length is 14 residues. The CDR3 loop is CASSAGGIGNEQFF. In nucleotides, the CDR3 is TGTGCCAGCAGTGCAGGGGGAATTGGGAATGAGCAGTTCTTC.

This chain links TRBV10-2 with TRBJ1-1; 11 bases fit TRBD1. V dropped 4 bases and J dropped 5; count of bases not matched to a gene: 6. Germline V gene data show CDR1 as WSHSY and CDR2 as SAAADI. This CDR3 contains 15 residues. The CDR3 spells CASSGTGGGGTEAFF. CDR3 nucleotides: TGCGCCAGCAGTGGGACAGGGGGCGGAGGTACTGAAGCTTTCTTT.

This clone has a handful of counts. This chain connects TRBV5-3 to TRBJ2-7, with D tentatively TRBD2 (5 bases). TRBV5-3 is recorded as an ORF, its role being uncertain. The CDR3 runs to 14 residues. With 4 bases removed from V and 2 bases from J, the gap between germline ends came to 13 bases. The CDR3 DNA reads TGTGCCAGAAGCCCCTTAGCGAGAACCTACGAGCAGTACTTC. Its protein product is CARSPLARTYEQYF.

The rearrangement uses TRBV6-5 and TRBJ2-1, with D perhaps matching TRBD2 (6 bases). The V gene's germline CDR1 is MNHEY and CDR2 SVGAGI. Trimming pared 0 bases from V and 0 bases from J, leaving 9 bases between. The CDR3 runs to 16 residues. For the CDR3, the DNA is TGTGCCAGCAGTTACTCGATCGGGAGCTCCTACAATGAGCAGTTCTTC. This codes for CASSYSIGSSYNEQFF.

The gene calls are TRBV28 and TRBJ1-3; D uncertain. This CDR3 has 14 residues. Germline assignment: CDR1 MDHEN and CDR2 SYDVKM. V lost 6 bases and J lost 0, with 9 bases in between. This chain's CDR3 is CASRTASSGNTIYF. CDR3 DNA: TGTGCCAGCAGGACCGCCAGCTCTGGAAACACCATATATTTT.

V and J are TRBV30 and TRBJ1-4, with D unresolved. The CDR3 consists of 12 residues. Looked up from germline, CDR1 is GTSNPN and CDR2 is SVGIG (reference sequence). V dropped 5 bases and J dropped 1 base, with 5 bases sitting between them. The CDR3 coding sequence is TGTGCCTGGGCCGGAACTAATGAAAAACTGTTTTTT. It encodes CAWAGTNEKLFF.

Details on this clone: A read error may produce the germline difference seen at one junction end. The chain carries TRBV27 and TRBJ1-4; D unresolved. The CDR3 has 12 residues. Germline-derived CDR1 and CDR2 are MNHEY and SMNVEV (reference sequence). CDR3 DNA sequence: TGTGCCAGCAGTTTACCTAACGAAAAACTGTTTTTT. Protein product: CASSLPNEKLFF.

This chain joins TRBV6-6 and TRBJ2-5, with a tentative D call TRBD1 (5 bases). This CDR3 is built from 14 residues. Trimming removed 4 bases at V and 2 bases at J, with 11 bases between. Germline V gene data show CDR1 as MNHNY and CDR2 as SVGAGI (reference sequence). CDR3 residues: CASSSFRTQETQYF. CDR3 DNA sequence: TGTGCCAGCAGTTCCTTTAGGACACAAGAGACCCAGTACTTC.

This clone was recorded a few times. V usage is TRBV28 and J usage is TRBJ1-1, with unresolved D. This CDR3 is 12 amino acids long. V dropped 5 bases and J dropped 8 bases, with 12 bases sitting between them. The germline V gene has CDR1 MDHEN and CDR2 SYDVKM. CDR3 protein: CASSRGPLEAFF. DNA for the CDR3: TGTGCCAGCAGTCGTGGACCCTTGGAAGCTTTCTTT.

The CDR3 spells CASRLGQGNQPQHF. CDR3 bases: TGTGCCAGCAGACTGGGACAGGGGAATCAGCCCCAGCATTTT. V and J are TRBV2 and TRBJ1-5, with 10 bases identical to TRBD1. The V gene end was trimmed by 6 bases and the J gene end by 4 bases; junction bases not matched to a gene: 3. This CDR3 is built from 14 residues. CDR1 is SNHLY, CDR2 FYNNEI, per germline.

V and J are TRBV11-2 and TRBJ2-1; D remains unclear. Trimming cost V 7 bases and J 4 bases, with 26 bases left between them. This CDR3 is built from 18 residues. Germline loops: CDR1 SGHAT, CDR2 FQNNGV. This CDR3 is CASTKSRVFEIGYNEQFF. The CDR3 DNA reads TGTGCCAGCACCAAATCACGGGTATTCGAGATAGGTTACAATGAGCAGTTCTTC.

The chain has TRBV3-1 (or the pseudogene TRBV3-2) and TRBJ1-2; D is perhaps TRBD1 (6 bases). V lost 4 bases and J lost 4, with 10 bases in between. This CDR3 region has 13 residues. CDR1 and CDR2 from the germline V gene are LGHDT and YNNKEL (reference sequence). CDR3 residues: CASSPRQAYGYTF. In nucleotides, the CDR3 is TGTGCCAGCAGCCCCCGACAGGCCTATGGCTACACCTTC.

The gene calls are TRBV6-2 or TRBV6-3 and TRBJ2-7; D unresolved. This CDR3 is built from 17 residues. Trimming stripped 0 bases from V and 6 bases from J, with 21 bases between. Germline-derived CDR1 and CDR2 are MNHEY and SVGEGT. Here the CDR3 DNA reads TGTGCCAGCAGTTACTCGAGGACGACCCAGACGCCTCGCGAGCAGTACTTC. This codes for CASSYSRTTQTPREQYF.

This clone was counted a few times. The rearrangement uses TRBV28 and TRBJ2-7, with 9 bases aligning to TRBD1. From germline, CDR1 is MDHEN and CDR2 SYDVKM. Germline trimming cut 1 base from V and 7 bases from J; bases unmatched to any gene: 5. This CDR3 is built from 14 residues. The CDR3 loop is CASSLSGQGYEQYF. In DNA, the CDR3 is TGTGCCAGCAGTTTATCAGGACAGGGGTATGAGCAGTACTTC.

On this clone: This specimen includes other DNA sequences encoding the same CDR3. J is TRBJ2-2 and V is TRBV6-6; unclear D gene. This CDR3 spans 11 amino acids. The V gene's germline CDR1 is MNHNY and CDR2 SVGAGI (reference sequence). Trimming stripped 2 bases from V and 8 bases from J, with 3 bases between. This CDR3 is CASSYAGELFF. The DNA for the CDR3 is TGTGCCAGCAGTTACGCGGGGGAGCTGTTTTTT.